This is a list of T cell receptor beta chains from one sample in a study of T-cell reconstitution after alpha-beta-depleted transplantation in children. TCRdb independently ran MiXCR on the PCR reads; one entry per CDR3 protein. Found here are about 980,000 distinct CDR3 sequences, about 29% of them singletons; the top ten hold about 28%. The specimen comprised PBMCs, mostly from graft donor cells, sampled 360 days after TCRalphabeta/CD19-depleted stem cell transplant. Receptors originate from a boy under three years old who had a stem cell transplant for SCID, so the T cells may come from the graft donor. Both conserved end residues are part of each CDR3. Each record gives: V gene, clone size, J gene, D gene, CDR3 DNA, CDR3 protein. The D gene is left open where the match is weak. Not every row has a clone size; where given, it reads once, few, many or a size class.

TRBV20-1	few	TRBJ2-1	-	TGCAGTGCTAGAGGGGAAATAATTAATGAGCAGTTCTTC	CSARGEIINEQFF
TRBV5-1	-	TRBJ2-3	-	TGCGCCAGCAGCTTGGCCCGGGTCTCTAGCCTTCGGGAAGCAACGCAGTATTTT	CASSLARVSSLREATQYF
TRBV6-5	many	TRBJ2-1	TRBD2	TGTGCCAGCAGTTATAGCGGGGGGTACAATGAGCAGTTCTTC	CASSYSGGYNEQFF
TRBV6-5	few	TRBJ2-7	TRBD1	TGTGCCAGCGGGCTGGACAGGGTTTACGAGCAGTACTTC	CASGLDRVYEQYF
TRBV28	-	TRBJ1-2	-	TGTGCCAGCAGTTTCGGTGATAGGGCAGGCTACACCTTC	CASSFGDRAGYTF
TRBV4-2	few	TRBJ2-7	-	TGTGCCAGCAGCCAAGAAATCGCGGGGTTTTACGAGCAGTACTTC	CASSQEIAGFYEQYF
TRBV6-2/TRBV6-3	-	TRBJ2-5	TRBD1	TGTGCCAGCAGGGGGACAGGGCCGAGGGAGACCCAGTACTTC	CASRGTGPRETQYF
TRBV5-1	many	TRBJ2-7	-	TGTGCCAGCAGTCCAAGGGATAGATACGAGCAGTACTTC	CASSPRDRYEQYF
TRBV7-9	-	TRBJ2-7	-	TGTGCCAGCACTTCAACGTATACCGCACCCTACGAGCAGTACTTC	CASTSTYTAPYEQYF
TRBV30	-	TRBJ1-1	TRBD1	TGTGCCTGGGTCGGACAGGGGGCAGGAGAAGCTTTCTTT	CAWVGQGAGEAFF
TRBV29-1	-	TRBJ2-3	-	TGCAGCGTTGAGGCCGCCCGGGCTCTGAGCACAGATACGCAGTATTTT	CSVEAARALSTDTQYF
TRBV4-2	-	TRBJ2-5	-	TGTGCCAGCAGCCAAAACGCGGGGTGGGAGACCCAGTACTTC	CASSQNAGWETQYF
TRBV5-1	-	TRBJ2-1	-	TGCGCCAGCAGCTGGCGGGCGGGGTCCTACAATGAGCAGTTCTTC	CASSWRAGSYNEQFF
TRBV5-1	-	TRBJ1-1	-	TGCGCCAGCAGCTTGGAGCGGGTAAACACTGAAGCTTTCTTT	CASSLERVNTEAFF
TRBV30	-	TRBJ2-3	-	TGTGCCTGGGTTTCGGGGACAGATACGCAGTATTTT	CAWVSGTDTQYF
TRBV6-6	few	TRBJ1-1	-	TGTGCCAGCAGGAAGGTGACTGAAGCTTTCTTT	CASRKVTEAFF